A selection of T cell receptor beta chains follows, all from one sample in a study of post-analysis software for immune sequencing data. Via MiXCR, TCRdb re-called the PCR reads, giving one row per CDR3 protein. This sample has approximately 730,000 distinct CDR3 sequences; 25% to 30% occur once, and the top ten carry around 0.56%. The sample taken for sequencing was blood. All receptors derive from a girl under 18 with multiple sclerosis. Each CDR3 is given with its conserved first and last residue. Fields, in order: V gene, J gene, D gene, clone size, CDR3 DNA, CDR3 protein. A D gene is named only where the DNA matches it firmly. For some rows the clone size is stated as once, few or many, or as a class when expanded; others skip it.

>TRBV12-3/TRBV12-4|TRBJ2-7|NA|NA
TGTGCCAGCAGTTTCACGCACGCGTACGAGCAGTACTTC
CASSFTHAYEQYF
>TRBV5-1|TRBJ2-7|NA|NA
TGCGCCAGCGGAGGGTCCCTTGGGTCCGCCGAGCAGTACTTC
CASGGSLGSAEQYF
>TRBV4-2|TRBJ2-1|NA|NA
TGTGCCAGCAGCCAAGATAAAGTTTACAATGAGCAGTTCTTC
CASSQDKVYNEQFF
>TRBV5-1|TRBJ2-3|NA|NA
TGCGCCAGCAGCTCCCGACCCAGAACGAGCACAGATACGCAGTATTTT
CASSSRPRTSTDTQYF
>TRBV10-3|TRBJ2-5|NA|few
TGTGCCACCACTACCCATGACAGGCAAGAGACCCAGTACTTC
CATTTHDRQETQYF
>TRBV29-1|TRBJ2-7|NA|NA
TGCAGCGACCGGGAGTCCTACAATGAGCAGTACTTC
CSDRESYNEQYF
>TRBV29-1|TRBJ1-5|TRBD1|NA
TGCAGCGTTGAAGGACAGGGCGGACAGCCCCAGCATTTT
CSVEGQGGQPQHF
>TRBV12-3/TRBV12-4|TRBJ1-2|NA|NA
TGTGCCTGCAGTGGACAGTTAGACTATGGCTACACCTTC
CACSGQLDYGYTF
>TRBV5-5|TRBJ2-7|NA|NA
TGTGCCAGCAGCGCGGCGGGACAGACCTACGAGCAGTACTTC
CASSAAGQTYEQYF
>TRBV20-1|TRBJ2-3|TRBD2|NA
TGCAGTGCTAGCGGGGGGAGTGACGTAACAATCGGCACAGATACGCAGTATTTT
CSASGGSDVTIGTDTQYF
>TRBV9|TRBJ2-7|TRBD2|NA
TGTGCCAGCAGCGTAGCCCAGGGAGGGGAGCAGTACTTC
CASSVAQGGEQYF
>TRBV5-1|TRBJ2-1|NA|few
TGCGCCAGCAGCTTGAATGGACAGAGCCACAATGAGCAGTTCTTC
CASSLNGQSHNEQFF
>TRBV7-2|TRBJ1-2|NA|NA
TGTGCCAGCAGCGACGGAGGACTGACAAGCTACACCTTC
CASSDGGLTSYTF
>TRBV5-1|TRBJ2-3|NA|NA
TGCGCCAGCAGCCTGATGGGCGGGGAGGCAACAGATACGCAGTATTTT
CASSLMGGEATDTQYF
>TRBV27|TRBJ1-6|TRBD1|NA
TGTGCCAGCAGACCGGGACAGGGGTATTCACCCCTCCACTTT
CASRPGQGYSPLHF